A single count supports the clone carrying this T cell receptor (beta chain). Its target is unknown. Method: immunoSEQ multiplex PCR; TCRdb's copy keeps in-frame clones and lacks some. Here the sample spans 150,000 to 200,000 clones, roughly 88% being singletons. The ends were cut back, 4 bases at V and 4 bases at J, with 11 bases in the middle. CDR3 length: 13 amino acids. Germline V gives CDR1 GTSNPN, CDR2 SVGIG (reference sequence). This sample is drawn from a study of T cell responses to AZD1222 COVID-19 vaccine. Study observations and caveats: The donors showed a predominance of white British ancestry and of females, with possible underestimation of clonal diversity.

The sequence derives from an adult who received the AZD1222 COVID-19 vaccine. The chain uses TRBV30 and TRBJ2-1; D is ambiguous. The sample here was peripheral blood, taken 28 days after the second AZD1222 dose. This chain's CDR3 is CAWTGASYNEQFF. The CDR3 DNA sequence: TGTGCCTGGACAGGAGCTTCGTACAATGAGCAGTTCTTC. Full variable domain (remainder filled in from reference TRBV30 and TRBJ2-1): SQTIHQWPATLVQPVGSPLSLECTVEGTSNPNLYWYRQAAGRGLQLLFYSVGIGQISSEVPQNLSASRPQDRQFILSSKKLLLSDSGFYLCAWTGASYNEQFFGPGTRLTVL.